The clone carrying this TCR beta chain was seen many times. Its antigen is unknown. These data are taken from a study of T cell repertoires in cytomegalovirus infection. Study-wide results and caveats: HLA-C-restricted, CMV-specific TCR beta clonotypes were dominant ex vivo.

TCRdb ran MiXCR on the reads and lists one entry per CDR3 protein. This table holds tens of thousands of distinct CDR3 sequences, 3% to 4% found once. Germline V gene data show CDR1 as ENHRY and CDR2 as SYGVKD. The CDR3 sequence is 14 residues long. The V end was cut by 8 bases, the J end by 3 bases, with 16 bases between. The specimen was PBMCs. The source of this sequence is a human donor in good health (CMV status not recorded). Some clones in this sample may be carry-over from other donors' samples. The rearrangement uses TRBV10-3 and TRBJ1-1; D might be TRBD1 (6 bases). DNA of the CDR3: TGTGCCATCGCGTTGGGGGGGGCGGACACTGAAGCTTTCTTT. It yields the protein CAIALGGADTEAFF.